This T cell receptor beta chain is drawn from a study of technical replicates of blood from a handful of donors. CDR1 and CDR2 (germline): MGHDK, SYGVNS. The V and J ends lost 7 bases and 5 bases respectively, with 9 bases between them. This CDR3 is 12 amino acids long. Only in-frame clones appear in the TCRdb table, and some are missing; sequencing was by immunoSEQ multiplex PCR. The sample consists of some 11,000 clones, roughly 94% of them appearing once. V is TRBV25-1 and J is TRBJ1-5, with D perhaps TRBD1 (5 bases). Sequenced: PBMCs. The TCR comes from a human donor in good health. Here the CDR3 reads CASTWGDQPQHF. The CDR3 nucleotides read TGTGCCAGCACTTGGGGCGATCAGCCCCAGCATTTT.